This T cell receptor beta chain derives from a study of cytomegalovirus exposure and HLA in healthy donors. Study information: Out of 350 to 400 genotyped donors, about 80% belonged to the Caucasian-associated ancestry cluster.

Comment on this clone: The antigen is undetermined.

Primers: 60 Vbeta forward and 13 Jbeta reverse. Libraries were prepared by immunoSEQ multiplex PCR; TCRdb keeps only in-frame clonotypes and omits some of them. Here the sample spans 100,000 to 150,000 clones, about 76% being singletons. Regarding the study as a whole: The study flagged around 160 TCR beta chains as cytomegalovirus-associated.

Trimming pared 11 bases from V and 5 bases from J, leaving 18 bases between. The germline V gene encodes CDR1 MNHNS and CDR2 SASEGT. The CDR3 length is 13 residues. The genes are TRBV6-1 and TRBJ2-5; the D gene is possibly TRBD1 (6 bases). The sequenced sample consisted of PBMCs. The TCR comes from a woman aged 40-49 years in good health and CMV-seronegative. CDR3 nucleotide sequence: TGTGCCGGTACAGGGAATTCTTGGGAGACCCAGTACTTC. Translated: CAGTGNSWETQYF.